A selection of T cell receptor beta chains follows, all from one sample in a study of a mutant IDH1 vaccine in newly diagnosed glioma. What these receptors recognize is not known. Sequencing used immunoSEQ multiplex PCR; TCRdb keeps in-frame clones, though not all of them. The table has 45,000 to 50,000 clones, 88% seen once; the top ten hold 5.7%. The sample was PBMCs, taken from a glioma patient whose treatment included an IDH1 peptide vaccine. These receptors were collected from a woman aged 40 to 49 with glioma. Both conserved end residues are part of each CDR3. The order of the fields is clone size, D gene, V gene, J gene, CDR3 protein, CDR3 DNA. A D gene is named only where the DNA matches it firmly. Rows give clone size only sometimes, using once, few, many, or a class for an expanded clone.

abundance: few; d_gene: -; v_gene: TRBV5-6; j_gene: TRBJ1-5; CDR3aa: CASSFWSNQPQHF; CDR3nt: TGTGCCAGCAGCTTCTGGAGCAATCAGCCCCAGCATTTT
abundance: -; d_gene: -; v_gene: TRBV28; j_gene: TRBJ1-1; CDR3aa: CASSPTSNQWNTEAFF; CDR3nt: TGTGCCAGCAGCCCCACGTCCAACCAGTGGAACACTGAAGCTTTCTTT
abundance: -; d_gene: -; v_gene: TRBV2; j_gene: TRBJ2-2; CDR3aa: CASTGLNTGELFF; CDR3nt: TGTGCCAGCACGGGACTTAACACCGGGGAGCTGTTTTTT
abundance: -; d_gene: TRBD1; v_gene: TRBV6-5; j_gene: TRBJ1-2; CDR3aa: CASSYTRTGYGYTF; CDR3nt: TGTGCCAGCAGTTACACCCGGACAGGCTATGGCTACACCTTC
abundance: -; d_gene: TRBD1; v_gene: TRBV4-3; j_gene: TRBJ1-1; CDR3aa: CASSQDRGFEAFF; CDR3nt: TGCGCCAGCAGCCAGGACAGGGGATTTGAAGCTTTCTTT
abundance: few; d_gene: -; v_gene: TRBV25-1; j_gene: TRBJ1-4; CDR3aa: CASSESRGSTDEKLFF; CDR3nt: TGTGCCAGCAGTGAATCCCGGGGTTCAACGGATGAAAAACTGTTTTTT
abundance: -; d_gene: -; v_gene: TRBV5-1; j_gene: TRBJ2-5; CDR3aa: CASSLDSRQETQYF; CDR3nt: TGCGCCAGCAGCTTGGACAGTCGCCAAGAGACCCAGTACTTC
abundance: -; d_gene: -; v_gene: TRBV13; j_gene: TRBJ1-2; CDR3aa: CASSAEVGGGYTF; CDR3nt: TGTGCCAGCAGCGCCGAGGTGGGGGGGGGCTACACCTTC
abundance: once; d_gene: -; v_gene: TRBV4-1; j_gene: TRBJ1-3; CDR3aa: CASSQEVPAGNTIYF; CDR3nt: TGCGCCAGCAGCCAAGAGGTTCCGGCTGGAAACACCATATATTTT
abundance: few; d_gene: TRBD1; v_gene: TRBV10-3; j_gene: TRBJ1-1; CDR3aa: CAIRPGQGTAFF; CDR3nt: TGTGCCATCAGACCAGGACAGGGAACGGCTTTCTTT
abundance: -; d_gene: -; v_gene: TRBV7-2; j_gene: TRBJ2-1; CDR3aa: CASSEQGREQFF; CDR3nt: TGTGCCAGCAGCGAACAGGGGAGGGAGCAGTTCTTC
abundance: once; d_gene: -; v_gene: TRBV6-1; j_gene: TRBJ1-2; CDR3aa: CASSNDMGRNYGYTF; CDR3nt: TGTGCCAGCAGTAATGACATGGGGAGGAACTATGGCTACACCTTC
abundance: -; d_gene: TRBD1; v_gene: TRBV5-1; j_gene: TRBJ1-2; CDR3aa: CASSPGQEYGYTF; CDR3nt: TGCGCCAGCAGCCCCGGACAGGAGTATGGCTACACCTTC
abundance: -; d_gene: -; v_gene: TRBV4-3; j_gene: TRBJ1-5; CDR3aa: CASSQGWGNQPQHF; CDR3nt: TGCGCCAGCAGCCAAGGGTGGGGGAATCAGCCCCAGCATTTT
abundance: -; d_gene: -; v_gene: TRBV19; j_gene: TRBJ2-3; CDR3aa: CASSRSTDTQYF; CDR3nt: TGTGCCAGTAGTAGGAGCACAGATACGCAGTATTTT
abundance: -; d_gene: TRBD2; v_gene: TRBV4-1; j_gene: TRBJ2-3; CDR3aa: CASSQLAGVGTDTQYF; CDR3nt: TGCGCCAGCAGCCAACTAGCGGGGGTTGGCACAGATACGCAGTATTTT
abundance: few; d_gene: -; v_gene: TRBV5-1; j_gene: TRBJ2-5; CDR3aa: CASSLVRETQYF; CDR3nt: TGCGCCAGCAGCTTGGTTAGGGAGACCCAGTACTTC
abundance: -; d_gene: TRBD1; v_gene: TRBV10-1; j_gene: TRBJ2-2; CDR3aa: CASSESRTGYTGELFF; CDR3nt: TGCGCCAGCAGTGAGTCGCGGACAGGCTACACCGGGGAGCTGTTTTTT
abundance: -; d_gene: TRBD2; v_gene: TRBV2; j_gene: TRBJ2-7; CDR3aa: CASSSGTSGSEQYF; CDR3nt: TGTGCCAGCAGTTCCGGGACTAGCGGGAGTGAGCAGTACTTC
abundance: medium-sized; d_gene: TRBD1; v_gene: TRBV2; j_gene: TRBJ2-1; CDR3aa: CASSEDTGGSQFF; CDR3nt: TGTGCCAGCAGTGAAGATACAGGGGGCTCGCAGTTCTTC
abundance: -; d_gene: -; v_gene: TRBV10-3; j_gene: TRBJ2-1; CDR3aa: CAISERGDEQFF; CDR3nt: TGTGCCATCAGTGAGAGGGGCGATGAGCAGTTCTTC
abundance: -; d_gene: TRBD1; v_gene: TRBV15; j_gene: TRBJ1-1; CDR3aa: CATSRGPGQGAGTEAFF; CDR3nt: TGTGCCACCAGCAGAGGGCCCGGACAGGGGGCAGGCACTGAAGCTTTCTTT
abundance: -; d_gene: -; v_gene: TRBV7-7; j_gene: TRBJ2-5; CDR3aa: CASSSGRGGPETQYF; CDR3nt: TGTGCTAGCAGCTCCGGCAGAGGGGGGCCAGAGACCCAGTACTTC
abundance: -; d_gene: TRBD2; v_gene: TRBV4-2; j_gene: TRBJ2-7; CDR3aa: CASSQGPVEGRVQVHYFYEQYF; CDR3nt: TGTGCCAGCAGCCAAGGTCCGGTCGAAGGGAGGGTACAGGTACACTACTTCTACGAGCAGTACTTC
abundance: -; d_gene: -; v_gene: TRBV6-1; j_gene: TRBJ2-7; CDR3aa: CASSEAGRESSGRTRGSYEQYF; CDR3nt: TGTGCCAGCAGTGAAGCGGGCAGGGAGAGTAGCGGCAGGACACGGGGCTCCTACGAGCAGTACTTC
abundance: -; d_gene: -; v_gene: TRBV27; j_gene: TRBJ1-1; CDR3aa: CASSLFGRGLTDRYTEAFF; CDR3nt: TGTGCCAGCAGTTTATTTGGCAGGGGATTGACGGATAGGTACACTGAAGCTTTCTTT
abundance: -; d_gene: -; v_gene: TRBV14; j_gene: TRBJ2-3; CDR3aa: CASSRRLGTGVPDTQYF; CDR3nt: TGTGCCAGCAGCCGACGTCTCGGGACGGGAGTACCGGATACGCAGTATTTT
abundance: -; d_gene: -; v_gene: TRBV18; j_gene: TRBJ2-6; CDR3aa: CASSPQGKTGANVLTF; CDR3nt: TGTGCCAGCTCACCACAGGGAAAGACTGGGGCCAACGTCCTGACTTTC
abundance: -; d_gene: -; v_gene: TRBV7-6; j_gene: TRBJ2-3; CDR3aa: CASSLGTDTQYF; CDR3nt: TGTGCCAGCAGCTTAGGCACAGATACGCAGTATTTT
abundance: -; d_gene: -; v_gene: TRBV10-3; j_gene: TRBJ1-5; CDR3aa: CAISETGFSMQPQHF; CDR3nt: TGTGCCATCAGTGAGACAGGCTTTTCGATGCAGCCCCAGCATTTT
abundance: -; d_gene: -; v_gene: TRBV5-4; j_gene: TRBJ2-7; CDR3aa: CASSLTGSHEQYF; CDR3nt: TGTGCCAGCAGCCTAACAGGGTCCCACGAGCAGTACTTC